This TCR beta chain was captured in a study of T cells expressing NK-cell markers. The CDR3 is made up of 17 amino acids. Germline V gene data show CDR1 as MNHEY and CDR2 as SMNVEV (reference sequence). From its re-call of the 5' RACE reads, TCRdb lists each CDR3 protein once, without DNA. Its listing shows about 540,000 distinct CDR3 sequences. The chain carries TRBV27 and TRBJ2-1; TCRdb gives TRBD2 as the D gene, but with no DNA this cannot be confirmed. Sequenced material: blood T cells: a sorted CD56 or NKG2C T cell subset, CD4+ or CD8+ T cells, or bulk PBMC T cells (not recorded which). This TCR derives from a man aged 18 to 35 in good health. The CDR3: CASSLTGLAGLNNEQFF.